These 2 T cell receptor beta chains originate from one sample sequenced in a study of OX40 agonist ivuxolimab in advanced cancers. The repertoire was sequenced with immunoSEQ multiplex PCR; TCRdb's copy has only in-frame clones and lacks some. Among roughly 13,000 clones listed, approximately 93% were seen once. Sequenced here: CD4+ or CD8+ T cells sorted from blood, sampled in a trial of the OX40 agonist ivuxolimab. Receptor source: an adult with an advanced solid tumor such as melanoma, head and neck, liver or kidney cancer.

The genes are TRBV19 and TRBJ2-7; D unclear. Germline V gene data show CDR1 as LNHDA and CDR2 as SQIVND (reference sequence). V was cut by 0 bases and J by 1 base, with 4 bases left in between. CDR3 size: 13 residues. The CDR3 loop reads CASSIDGSYEQYF. The CDR3 DNA reads TGTGCCAGTAGTATAGATGGGTCCTACGAGCAGTACTTC.

This sequence joins TRBV15 and TRBJ2-3; D remains unclear. Trimming stripped 3 bases from V and 0 bases from J, with 13 bases between. The germline CDR1 and CDR2 sequences are LNHNV and YYDKDF (reference sequence). The CDR3 has 16 residues. CDR3 coding DNA: TGTGCCACCAGCAGGTTAGACCCGTCTAGCACAGATACGCAGTATTTT. Residues: CATSRLDPSSTDTQYF.